The 5 T cell receptor beta chains given below trace back to one sample, sequenced in a study of beta chain features in type 1 diabetes. Expressed TCRB transcripts were sequenced after all isolated RNA was converted to cDNA. Clones were sequenced by immunoSEQ multiplex PCR, and TCRdb holds only the in-frame ones, with some missing. Seen here are 350,000 to 400,000 clones, about 16% observed once, and the top ten hold 0.019%. Sequences were obtained from naive CD4+ T cells from blood. The receptors stem from a woman aged 18 to 35 in good health.

V usage is TRBV30 and J usage is TRBJ1-1, with 9 bases fitting TRBD1. V lost 3 bases and J lost 7; bases outside the gene matches: 3. The CDR3 is made up of 12 amino acids. The germline V gene has CDR1 GTSNPN and CDR2 SVGIG (reference sequence). In nucleotides, the CDR3 is TGTGCCTGGAGGGGGGACAGGGATGAAGCTTTCTTT. Protein sequence: CAWRGDRDEAFF.

This chain links TRBV6-1 with TRBJ2-3; D possibly corresponds to TRBD2 (6 bases). V was trimmed by 6 bases and J by 1 base, leaving 11 bases between them. The CDR3 contains 14 residues. Per germline, CDR1 MNHNS and CDR2 SASEGT. The CDR3 DNA follows: TGTGCCAGCAGACGGGGACTCGGCACAGATACGCAGTATTTT. Translating gives CASRRGLGTDTQYF.

This chain joins TRBV30 and TRBJ2-1; 7 bases are a match to TRBD2. Germline V gene sequence: CDR1 GTSNPN, CDR2 SVGIG (reference sequence). V lost 4 bases to trimming and J lost 6 bases; unmatched junction nucleotides: 6. This CDR3 is 13 amino acids long. CDR3 amino acids: CAWTRLAVNEQFF. CDR3 DNA: TGTGCCTGGACCCGACTAGCCGTCAATGAGCAGTTCTTC.

This sequence joins TRBV5-1 and TRBJ1-2; 7 nucleotides match TRBD1. Germline V lookup: CDR1 SGHRS, CDR2 YFSETQ. This CDR3 spans 15 amino acids. Trimming removed 2 bases from V and 8 bases from J; junction bases left unmatched: 12. The CDR3: CASSFRQGQGEGYTF. CDR3 nucleotides: TGCGCCAGCAGCTTCAGACAGGGACAAGGGGAAGGCTACACCTTC.

The chain has TRBV14 and TRBJ2-2; 7 nucleotides align to TRBD1. The ends lost 5 bases at V and 1 base at J; junction bases unmatched: 7. This CDR3 comprises 16 residues. CDR1 and CDR2 (germline): SGHDN, FVKESK. CDR3 sequence reads: CASSELGQRNTGELFF. Written as DNA, the CDR3 is TGTGCCAGCAGCGAACTGGGACAGAGGAACACCGGGGAGCTGTTTTTT.